This record concerns one T cell receptor (beta chain) sequence. The antigen is unknown. These data originate in a study of T cells expressing NK-cell markers. Study-wide context: According to the study, TCR beta repertoires originated from sorted CD3+CD56+NKG2C+, CD3+CD56+NKG2C- and CD3+CD56-NKG2C+ T cells. Whole-study results and caveats: Specificity for HCMV among expanded NKG2C+ T cell clones was not established.

The CDR3 spans 16 residues. CDR1 is SGHKS, CDR2 YYEKEE, per germline (reference sequence). In generating TCR beta cDNA, 5'RACE template switching with UMIs was used. TCRdb re-analyzed the 5' RACE reads; it lists each CDR3 protein once, without DNA. Found here are under 200,000 distinct CDR3 sequences; the top ten clones hold 15% to 20%. The V call is TRBV5-5, the J call TRBJ2-5; TCRdb's assignment of TRBD1 cannot be checked, as there is no DNA. The sequenced sample consisted of blood T cells: a sorted CD56 or NKG2C T cell subset, CD4+ or CD8+ T cells, or bulk PBMC T cells (not recorded which). This clonotype was obtained from a woman aged 18 to 75 in good health. This CDR3 is CASSLGSFRGEETQYF.